The 11 T cell receptor beta chains reported below all come from one sample, sequenced in a study of blood T cell repertoires in COVID-19. Generated by immunoSEQ multiplex PCR, the TCRdb table keeps only in-frame clones and is missing some. The sample contains 300,000 to 400,000 clones, about 90% of which appear only once. Sequencing used peripheral blood. The receptor source for this set is a woman between 25 and 40 years old with COVID-19, enrolled during active disease.

This rearrangement joins TRBV29-1 to TRBJ2-7, with D possibly TRBD1 on 6 matching bases. This CDR3 has 17 amino acids. V gave up 1 base and J gave up 7 bases, with 26 bases separating them. Germline V gene sequence: CDR1 SQVTM, CDR2 ANQGSEA. CDR3 sequence reads: CSVEGQGKSISDGEQYF. The CDR3 DNA sequence: TGCAGCGTTGAAGGCCAGGGGAAGTCGATTTCGGATGGGGAGCAGTACTTC.

The V gene is TRBV24-1, the J gene TRBJ2-3; TRBD1 matches at 9 bases. The junction had 12 bases not matched to a gene; V was cut back by 9 bases and J by 6 bases. The CDR3 loop spans 15 amino acids. The V gene's germline CDR1 is KGHDR and CDR2 SFDVKD. As DNA, the CDR3 is TGTGCCACCCAGGCGGGGACAGGGTCCCGGGATACGCAGTATTTT. Translating gives CATQAGTGSRDTQYF.

V gene TRBV28 combines with J gene TRBJ1-3; a weak D match, TRBD1 (5 bases). The CDR3 is 15 residues long. V lost 5 bases to trimming and J lost 7 bases, with 18 bases between them. Germline CDR1 reads MDHEN; CDR2 reads SYDVKM. CDR3: CASSTNRILPNTIYF. CDR3 DNA sequence: TGTGCCAGCAGTACAAACAGGATTCTACCCAACACCATATATTTT.

The V gene is TRBV6-5, the J gene TRBJ1-4; 9 bases are shared with TRBD1. Trimming removed 6 bases from V and 8 bases from J; junction bases left unmatched: 7. Looked up from germline, CDR1 is MNHEY and CDR2 is SVGAGI. The CDR3 runs to 14 residues. Written as DNA, the CDR3 is TGTGCCAGCAGCCGACAGGGGGTTGGCGAAAAACTGTTTTTT. Protein product: CASSRQGVGEKLFF.

This chain connects TRBV27 to TRBJ2-1; tentatively, D is TRBD1 (5 bases). Trimming shortened V by 7 bases and J by 8 bases, and 12 bases separated the two germline ends. The CDR3 covers 12 residues. CDR1 MNHEY and CDR2 SMNVEV come from the germline V gene (reference sequence). The DNA of the CDR3 is TGTGCCAGCACGTCCCAGGGCCATGAGCAGTTCTTC. Its protein product is CASTSQGHEQFF.

This rearrangement joins TRBV30 to TRBJ1-4; D not resolved. The CDR3 is made up of 12 amino acids. Germline CDR1 is GTSNPN and CDR2 is SVGIG (reference sequence). V shed 4 bases and J shed 0 bases, with 3 bases lying between them. CDR3 DNA: TGTGCCTGGACAGCAACTAATGAAAAACTGTTTTTT. This gives the protein CAWTATNEKLFF. Full variable domain (rest looked up from reference TRBV30 and TRBJ1-4): SQTIHQWPATLVQPVGSPLSLECTVEGTSNPNLYWYRQAAGRGLQLLFYSVGIGQISSEVPQNLSASRPQDRQFILSSKKLLLSDSGFYLCAWTATNEKLFFGSGTQLSVL.

The rearrangement joins TRBV11-2 to TRBJ2-1; D remains ambiguous. The germline gives CDR1 SGHAT, CDR2 FQNNGV. The CDR3 extends over 12 amino acids. Trimming took off 3 bases at V and 8 bases at J, with 8 bases between the two ends. In nucleotides, the CDR3 is TGTGCCAGCAGCTTGGCTAGGTATGAGCAGTTCTTC. This gives the protein CASSLARYEQFF.

About this clone itself: The sample has other DNA sequences that encode this CDR3 too. This chain uses TRBV5-1 with TRBJ2-7; 10 nucleotides agree with TRBD2. This CDR3 is built from 15 residues. CDR1 SGHRS and CDR2 YFSETQ come from the germline V gene. Germline trimming cut 0 bases from V and 1 base from J; bases unmatched to any gene: 1. This CDR3 reads CASSLASGSSYEQYF. The CDR3 nucleotides are TGCGCCAGCAGCTTGGCTAGCGGGAGTTCCTACGAGCAGTACTTC.

This clone has just a few counts. The V call is TRBV30, the J call TRBJ2-5, with 10 positions matching TRBD1. Germline V gives CDR1 GTSNPN, CDR2 SVGIG (reference sequence). The CDR3 runs to 17 residues. Unmatched junction bases numbered 14, after V lost 0 bases and J lost 7 bases. CDR3: CAWSVGASGTGEGTQYF. The CDR3 coding sequence is TGTGCCTGGAGTGTAGGGGCCTCCGGGACAGGGGAAGGGACCCAGTACTTC.

This chain connects TRBV7-8 to TRBJ1-2; D possibly corresponds to TRBD1 (6 bases). Deletions cut 5 bases from V and 1 base from J, with 11 bases between. CDR1 SGHVS and CDR2 FQNEAQ come from the germline V gene. The CDR3 has 14 residues. In DNA form, the CDR3 reads TGTGCCAGCAGCCAGGGGCACAGTAACTATGGCTACACCTTC. Translation gives CASSQGHSNYGYTF. The variable domain in full, completed from reference TRBV7-8 and TRBJ1-2, reads GAGVSQSPRYKVAKRGQDVALRCDPISGHVSLFWYQQALGQGPEFLTYFQNEAQLDKSGLPSDRFFAERPEGSVSTLKIQRTQQEDSAVYLCASSQGHSNYGYTFGSGTRLTVV.

This CDR3 reads CASSPSPRGTEAFF. The CDR3 nucleotides are TGTGCCAGCAGCCCCTCCCCCCGGGGGACTGAAGCTTTCTTT. The rearrangement links TRBV9 to TRBJ1-1; D is perhaps TRBD1 (5 bases). CDR1 and CDR2 (germline): SGDLS, YYNGEE. Trimming removed 4 bases from V and 5 bases from J, with 15 bases in between. CDR3 length equals 14 residues.